This T cell receptor (beta chain) was documented in a study of control samples from healthy donors and cancer patients. Germline CDR1 and CDR2: SGHKS and YYEKEE (reference sequence). With 0 bases removed from V and 7 bases from J, the gap between germline ends came to 10 bases. This CDR3 is 14 amino acids long. Generated by immunoSEQ multiplex PCR, the TCRdb table keeps only in-frame clones and is missing some. The sample consists of 170,000 or so clones, 85% to 95% of them appearing once. The TCR comes from a man aged 18 to 30 in good health. Sample: blood. This sequence joins TRBV5-5 and TRBJ2-2; D is possibly TRBD1 (6 bases). CDR3 in amino acids: CASSLEGEVGELFF. The CDR3 DNA is TGTGCCAGCAGCTTGGAGGGGGAAGTCGGGGAGCTGTTTTTT.